The rows below give T cell receptor beta chains drawn from one sample of a study of blood T cell repertoires in COVID-19. Measured with immunoSEQ multiplex PCR; TCRdb has only the in-frame clones, and not every one. The sample lists roughly 200,000 clones, 80% to 85% seen once, with about 4.5% in the top ten. The material sequenced was peripheral blood. The source of these receptors is a man in his fifties or sixties with active or convalescent COVID-19. The CDR3 runs from the conserved cysteine through the conserved F or W. The D gene is left open where the match is weak. Clone sizes are given selectively: once, few, many, or a class where the clone is expanded.

V gene	D gene	clone size	J gene	CDR3 protein	CDR3 DNA
TRBV27	TRBD2	-	TRBJ2-1	CASSLAHGGNEQFF	TGTGCCAGCAGTTTAGCCCACGGGGGGAATGAGCAGTTCTTC
TRBV18	-	-	TRBJ1-6	CASSPAGKNSPLHF	TGTGCCAGCTCACCAGCAGGGAAAAATTCACCCCTCCACTTT
TRBV14	-	-	TRBJ2-7	CASSPARGYEQYF	TGTGCCAGCAGCCCCGCCAGAGGTTACGAGCAGTACTTC
TRBV7-9	-	few	TRBJ1-2	CASSLFAMAYGYTF	TGTGCCAGCAGCTTATTCGCCATGGCCTATGGCTACACCTTC
TRBV2	-	-	TRBJ1-3	CASSPSGAGNTIYF	TGTGCCAGCAGTCCGTCCGGGGCTGGAAACACCATATATTTT
TRBV6-2/TRBV6-3	TRBD2	-	TRBJ2-3	CASSHGLAGVADTQYF	TGTGCCAGCAGCCACGGACTAGCGGGGGTTGCAGATACGCAGTATTTT
TRBV30	-	-	TRBJ1-6	CAWSVLGSSYNSPLHF	TGTGCCTGGAGTGTACTCGGGAGCTCCTATAATTCACCCCTCCACTTT
TRBV19	TRBD1	-	TRBJ1-5	CASSHRGPGQPQHF	TGTGCCAGTAGTCACAGGGGGCCCGGCCAGCCCCAGCATTTT
TRBV5-1	-	-	TRBJ2-7	CASSLERPTYEQYF	TGCGCCAGCAGCTTGGAGCGACCCACCTACGAGCAGTACTTC
TRBV9	-	-	TRBJ1-2	CASSGQGGNYGYTF	TGTGCCAGCAGCGGGCAGGGTGGGAACTATGGCTACACCTTC
TRBV2	-	-	TRBJ2-2	CASSSGYTGELFF	TGTGCCAGCAGTTCAGGTTACACCGGGGAGCTGTTTTTT
TRBV20-1	TRBD2	-	TRBJ2-2	CSASSGTRPLGELFF	TGCAGTGCTAGTTCCGGGACTAGGCCTTTGGGGGAGCTGTTTTTT
TRBV27	-	few	TRBJ1-1	CASSHDRNTEAFF	TGTGCCAGCAGTCACGACAGGAACACTGAAGCTTTCTTT
TRBV6-6	-	-	TRBJ1-2	CASSYSGDYYGYTF	TGTGCCAGCAGTTACTCGGGGGACTACTATGGCTACACCTTC
TRBV5-4	-	many	TRBJ1-1	CASSLGPGQNTEAFF	TGTGCCAGCAGCTTGGGCCCGGGACAGAACACTGAAGCTTTCTTT
TRBV7-9	-	-	TRBJ2-3	CASSPSGQRADTQYF	TGTGCCAGCAGTCCGAGTGGGCAGAGGGCCGATACGCAGTATTTT
TRBV5-1	TRBD1	-	TRBJ2-7	CASSLGQGGYEQYF	TGCGCCAGCAGCTTGGGACAGGGTGGTTACGAGCAGTACTTC
TRBV12-3/TRBV12-4	-	-	TRBJ2-7	CASSPQGYEQYF	TGTGCCAGCAGTCCTCAGGGGTACGAGCAGTACTTC
TRBV5-1	-	once	TRBJ1-1	CASSLAGNTEAFF	TGCGCCAGCAGCCTCGCAGGGAACACTGAAGCTTTCTTT
TRBV4-1	-	-	TRBJ1-1	CASSQVRGSYAFF	TGCGCCAGCAGCCAAGTTAGGGGAAGTTACGCTTTCTTT
TRBV28	TRBD1	-	TRBJ1-4	CAGRTGNEKLFF	TGTGCCGGGAGGACAGGGAATGAAAAACTGTTTTTT
TRBV29-1	-	few	TRBJ1-4	CSVGGRSEKLFF	TGCAGCGTTGGGGGGAGGAGTGAAAAACTGTTTTTT
TRBV11-2	TRBD1	-	TRBJ2-1	CASRADRGDSSSYNEQFF	TGTGCCAGCAGGGCAGACAGGGGTGATTCCAGCTCCTACAATGAGCAGTTCTTC
TRBV29-1	TRBD2	-	TRBJ2-1	CSVVSWTSGTYNEQFF	TGCAGCGTTGTCTCCTGGACTAGCGGGACCTACAATGAGCAGTTCTTC
TRBV6-2/TRBV6-3	-	-	TRBJ1-1	CASSKTKNTEAFF	TGTGCCAGCAGTAAGACAAAGAACACTGAAGCTTTCTTT
TRBV27	-	-	TRBJ2-5	CASSLFGTHQETQYF	TGTGCCAGCAGTTTATTCGGGACACACCAAGAGACCCAGTACTTC
TRBV27	-	-	TRBJ1-5	CASSFSQVSVNQPQHF	TGTGCCAGCAGTTTTTCACAGGTCTCAGTCAATCAGCCCCAGCATTTT
TRBV6-5	-	-	TRBJ1-1	CASSGVGYSDTEAFF	TGTGCCAGCAGCGGGGTGGGGTATAGCGACACTGAAGCTTTCTTT
TRBV5-4	TRBD1	-	TRBJ2-1	CASSWLADRGYNEQFF	TGTGCCAGCAGCTGGCTAGCGGACAGGGGTTACAATGAGCAGTTCTTC
TRBV28	-	-	TRBJ1-5	CASRPGGDSNQPQHF	TGTGCCAGCAGGCCGGGGGGAGATAGCAATCAGCCCCAGCATTTT
TRBV5-1	-	-	TRBJ1-1	CASSLERVATEAFF	TGCGCCAGCAGCTTGGAGAGGGTGGCCACTGAAGCTTTCTTT
TRBV9	-	-	TRBJ2-2	CASSPQGWGDRELFF	TGTGCCAGCAGCCCACAGGGTTGGGGCGACCGGGAGCTGTTTTTT
TRBV5-4	TRBD2	-	TRBJ2-3	CASSLDAGGLEDTQYF	TGTGCCAGCAGCTTGGATGCGGGGGGGCTGGAAGATACGCAGTATTTT
TRBV30	-	-	TRBJ1-3	CAWRQGNTIYF	TGTGCCTGGAGACAGGGAAACACCATATATTTT
TRBV20-1	-	few	TRBJ1-5	CSASEYRGNQPQHF	TGCAGTGCTAGTGAGTACAGGGGCAATCAGCCCCAGCATTTT
TRBV5-1	TRBD2	-	TRBJ2-7	CASSWSGGGAGSGLYEQYF	TGCGCCAGCAGCTGGAGTGGCGGGGGGGCCGGTTCGGGACTCTACGAGCAGTACTTC
TRBV18	TRBD1	-	TRBJ1-1	CASSTGGMNTEAFF	TGTGCCAGCTCCACAGGGGGAATGAACACTGAAGCTTTCTTT
TRBV5-4	TRBD2	-	TRBJ2-1	CASSAPTSGNEQFF	TGTGCCAGCAGCGCCCCGACTAGCGGGAATGAGCAGTTCTTC
TRBV6-5	TRBD1	-	TRBJ1-6	CASRTGDNSPLHF	TGTGCCAGCAGGACAGGGGATAATTCACCCCTCCACTTT
TRBV9	-	-	TRBJ1-3	CASSVRGGQNPLLSGNTIYF	TGTGCCAGCAGCGTACGCGGCGGTCAAAACCCCCTCCTCTCTGGAAACACCATATATTTT
TRBV5-4	TRBD2	-	TRBJ2-3	CASSLGPSGGAPDTQYF	TGTGCCAGCAGCTTGGGTCCTAGCGGGGGGGCCCCGGATACGCAGTATTTT
TRBV3-1/TRBV3-2	-	-	TRBJ1-1	CASSQQGRTEAFF	TGTGCCAGCAGCCAACAGGGAAGGACTGAAGCTTTCTTT
TRBV28	TRBD1	-	TRBJ2-7	CASLDRGFSYEQYF	TGTGCCAGCCTGGACAGGGGGTTCTCCTACGAGCAGTACTTC
TRBV7-2	-	-	TRBJ1-5	CASSLDGGSNQPQHF	TGTGCCAGCAGCTTAGACGGGGGTAGCAATCAGCCCCAGCATTTT
TRBV6-4	TRBD1	many	TRBJ2-1	CASSDGDRGPNEQFF	TGTGCCAGCAGTGACGGGGACAGGGGCCCCAATGAGCAGTTCTTC
TRBV11-3	-	-	TRBJ2-3	CASSPLSGTDTQYF	TGTGCCAGCAGCCCCCTTTCGGGCACAGATACGCAGTATTTT
TRBV5-8	TRBD1	-	TRBJ1-5	CASSLESTGGQPQHF	TGTGCCAGCAGCTTGGAGTCGACAGGGGGCCAGCCCCAGCATTTT
TRBV9	TRBD2	-	TRBJ2-7	CASSVEVSGGADEQYF	TGTGCCAGCAGCGTAGAGGTTAGCGGGGGGGCCGACGAGCAGTACTTC
TRBV10-3	-	-	TRBJ2-2	CAISAGDDTGELFF	TGTGCCATCAGTGCGGGAGACGACACCGGGGAGCTGTTTTTT
TRBV18	-	-	TRBJ2-7	CASSPQPGSEQYF	TGTGCCAGCTCACCCCAGCCGGGAAGCGAGCAGTACTTC
TRBV13	TRBD2	-	TRBJ2-2	CASSYGTSGGATGELFF	TGTGCCAGCAGCTACGGGACTAGCGGGGGGGCTACCGGGGAGCTGTTTTTT
TRBV24-1	-	-	TRBJ2-1	CATSEASGLYNEQFF	TGTGCCACCAGTGAGGCGTCTGGGCTCTACAATGAGCAGTTCTTC
TRBV19	TRBD1	few	TRBJ2-7	CASSASTGVTYEQYF	TGTGCCAGTAGTGCGTCGACAGGGGTAACGTACGAGCAGTACTTC
TRBV29-1	-	-	TRBJ1-1	CSVVRAEMPAFF	TGCAGCGTTGTGAGGGCCGAGATGCCAGCTTTCTTT
TRBV9	TRBD2	-	TRBJ2-3	CASSVTSGGSTDTQYF	TGTGCCAGCAGCGTAACTAGCGGGGGTAGCACAGATACGCAGTATTTT
TRBV18	TRBD2	once	TRBJ2-7	CASSPGGTTYEQYF	TGTGCCAGCTCACCGGGGGGGACCACCTACGAGCAGTACTTC
TRBV11-2	TRBD1	once	TRBJ2-5	CASSRWDRGLETQYF	TGTGCCAGCAGCCGTTGGGACAGGGGGTTAGAGACCCAGTACTTC
TRBV18	TRBD1	once	TRBJ2-7	CASSPDRASYEQYF	TGTGCCAGCTCACCAGACAGGGCTTCCTACGAGCAGTACTTC
TRBV6-1	-	-	TRBJ2-3	CASSDRGRGTDTQYF	TGTGCCAGCAGTGATAGGGGAAGGGGCACAGATACGCAGTATTTT
TRBV19	TRBD1	-	TRBJ1-6	CASSPGTGNNSPLHF	TGTGCCAGTAGTCCCGGGACAGGGAACAATTCACCCCTCCACTTT